These T cell receptor beta chains were read from a single sample in a study of cytotoxic CD8 clonotypes in ibrutinib-treated CLL. Produced via immunoSEQ multiplex PCR; TCRdb's table is partial and in-frame only. The sample has tens of thousands of clones, approximately 71% seen once. The sample consisted of PBMCs, taken after 12 months of ibrutinib treatment. The receptors here all came from a human donor with chronic lymphocytic leukemia. Each CDR3 is given with its conserved first and last residue. D genes are given only for firm matches. Clone sizes are given selectively: once, few, many, or a class where the clone is expanded.

.,TRBV29-1,TRBJ2-1,.,TGCAGCGTTGGACCAATCGGGGGCGCCTACAATGAGCAGTTCTTC,CSVGPIGGAYNEQFF
.,TRBV19,TRBJ1-2,.,TGTGCCGTAGCACCCCCCGGGGCTCGAAGTAACTATGGCTACACCTTC,CAVAPPGARSNYGYTF
TRBD2,TRBV28,TRBJ2-7,.,TGTGCCAGCAGAGGGACCGGGACTAGCTACACCGAGCAGTACTTC,CASRGTGTSYTEQYF
TRBD2,TRBV2,TRBJ2-1,.,TGTGCCAGCATCTTGGGACTAGCTTGGGATGAGCAGTTCTTC,CASILGLAWDEQFF
.,TRBV9,TRBJ2-1,.,TGTGCCAGCAGCGTTAGGGGGAGTTTAGATGAGCAGTTCTTC,CASSVRGSLDEQFF
.,TRBV9,TRBJ1-1,.,TGTGCCAGCAGCGTAGCTAACATAATGAACACTGAAGCTTTCTTT,CASSVANIMNTEAFF
TRBD1,TRBV5-1,TRBJ2-3,.,TGCGCCAGCAGCTTGGATAGGGGGCGCCCAGATACGCAGTATTTT,CASSLDRGRPDTQYF
.,TRBV5-1,TRBJ2-5,.,TGCGCCAGCAGCTTGGAATGGGAGACCCAGTACTTC,CASSLEWETQYF
.,TRBV4-1,TRBJ2-1,.,TGCGCCAGCAGCCAAGAGGGAGGGGGGGAGCAGTTCTTC,CASSQEGGGEQFF
.,TRBV10-2,TRBJ1-5,.,TGCGCCAGCAGTGTGTCCGGGGATGGTAGGCAGCCCCAGCATTTT,CASSVSGDGRQPQHF
TRBD1,TRBV6-6,TRBJ2-7,.,TGTGCCAGCAGTTACTCCCTATCGGGACAGGGGTACGAGCAGTACTTC,CASSYSLSGQGYEQYF
.,TRBV18,TRBJ2-7,few,TGTGCCAGCTCACAGACAGGATACTACGAGCAGTACTTC,CASSQTGYYEQYF
TRBD1,TRBV19,TRBJ1-5,few,TGTGCCAGTAGTGTGCAGGGGGGAGCTCAGCCCCAGCATTTT,CASSVQGGAQPQHF
.,TRBV5-1,TRBJ1-4,.,TGCGCCAGCAGGGGAAGGGTTAATGAAAAACTGTTTTTT,CASRGRVNEKLFF
TRBD1,TRBV6-5,TRBJ1-2,once,TGTGCCAGCAGTCTTGTTAGACAGGGAGGCTACACCTTC,CASSLVRQGGYTF
.,TRBV9,TRBJ2-3,.,TGTGCCAGCAGCGTAGCTGGGGCACCGAACACAGATACGCAGTATTTT,CASSVAGAPNTDTQYF
.,TRBV6-1,TRBJ2-5,.,TGTGCCAGCAGTGAAGCGCTTGGGGCTGGGGAGACCCAGTACTTC,CASSEALGAGETQYF
.,TRBV15,TRBJ2-2,.,TGTGCCACCAGCAGAGCGGGGGCGAACACCGGGGAGCTGTTTTTT,CATSRAGANTGELFF
.,TRBV20-1,TRBJ2-7,.,TGCAGTGCGCGGAGCGGCTACGAGCAGTACTTC,CSARSGYEQYF
TRBD1,TRBV19,TRBJ2-5,.,TGTGCCAGTAGCAACAGGGGGCGCGGGGAGACCCAGTACTTC,CASSNRGRGETQYF
TRBD2,TRBV13,TRBJ2-7,.,TGTGCCAGCAGCTCCGGACTAGCGGGAACAATGAACTACGAGCAGTACTTC,CASSSGLAGTMNYEQYF
.,TRBV6-1,TRBJ1-4,.,TGTGCCAGCAGTGTACAGGGAGGGGAAAAACTGTTTTTT,CASSVQGGEKLFF
.,TRBV16,TRBJ2-5,.,TGTGCCAGCAGCCAAATTGGGGAGACCCAGTACTTC,CASSQIGETQYF
.,TRBV30,TRBJ2-6,.,TGTGCCTGGAGTGTAGGCCAGGGTGCTGGGGGGAGTAACTCTGGGGCCAACGTCCTGACTTTC,CAWSVGQGAGGSNSGANVLTF
.,TRBV28,TRBJ1-5,few,TGTGCCACCAGACACCGCCACAATCAGCCCCAGCATTTT,CATRHRHNQPQHF
.,TRBV11-2,TRBJ1-1,.,TGTGCCAGCAGCTTAGTTCAGAGGGAAGCTTTCTTT,CASSLVQREAFF
.,TRBV28,TRBJ1-5,few,TGTGCCAGCCAGTTACCGGGGAACAGCAATCAGCCCCAGCATTTT,CASQLPGNSNQPQHF
.,TRBV27,TRBJ2-7,.,TGTGCCAGCAGTTTATCGGTGAGGACAGTTTACGAGCAGTACTTC,CASSLSVRTVYEQYF
.,TRBV5-1,TRBJ2-3,.,TGCGCCAGCAGCTTGCGACTACCTAGCACAGATACGCAGTATTTT,CASSLRLPSTDTQYF
.,TRBV6-1,TRBJ1-5,.,TGTGCCAGCAGTGGGTACAGGGATGGCAATCAGCCCCAGCATTTT,CASSGYRDGNQPQHF
TRBD1,TRBV5-5,TRBJ2-7,.,TGTGCCAGCAGCTTCGTAGGACAGGGGTTCCACGAGCAGTACTTC,CASSFVGQGFHEQYF
.,TRBV27,TRBJ2-7,.,TGTGCCAGCAGTCACCACCGGGTAGCCGGTGCCTACGAGCAGTACTTC,CASSHHRVAGAYEQYF
.,TRBV5-1,TRBJ1-3,.,TGCGCCAGCAGCTTGGGCCCTGGCGGAACCCTTGGAAACACCATATATTTT,CASSLGPGGTLGNTIYF
.,TRBV6-4,TRBJ2-5,.,TGTGCCAGCAGGAAGCTCGACCAAGAGACCCAGTACTTC,CASRKLDQETQYF
.,TRBV5-6,TRBJ1-5,.,TGTGCCAGCAGCTTAGGACAGATCAATCAGCCCCAGCATTTT,CASSLGQINQPQHF
TRBD2,TRBV7-3,TRBJ2-1,.,TGTGCCAGCAGCTTAACAGGTGGGACTAGCGGACGAAATGAGCAGTTCTTC,CASSLTGGTSGRNEQFF
.,TRBV7-2,TRBJ2-6,few,TGTGCCAGCAGCTTAGCCGGGGCTGGGGCCAACGTCCTGACTTTC,CASSLAGAGANVLTF
.,TRBV30,TRBJ2-5,.,TGTGCCTCGACGAGCCAGGGCCAAGAGACCCAGTACTTC,CASTSQGQETQYF
.,TRBV27,TRBJ2-1,.,TGTGCCAGCAGTTTGTATGACAGGCTCAATGAGCAGTTCTTC,CASSLYDRLNEQFF
.,TRBV25-1,TRBJ1-3,.,TGTGCCAGCAGTGACCCCCGGACCGACCAGCTGGGAAACACCATATATTTT,CASSDPRTDQLGNTIYF
TRBD1,TRBV5-1,TRBJ1-3,.,TGCGCCAGCAGCTTGATCGGCCAGGGGGCTCATGGAAACACCATATATTTT,CASSLIGQGAHGNTIYF
.,TRBV11-2,TRBJ2-7,.,TGTGCCAGCAGCCCCAGCCGGCAGGCTTCCTACGAGCAGTACTTC,CASSPSRQASYEQYF